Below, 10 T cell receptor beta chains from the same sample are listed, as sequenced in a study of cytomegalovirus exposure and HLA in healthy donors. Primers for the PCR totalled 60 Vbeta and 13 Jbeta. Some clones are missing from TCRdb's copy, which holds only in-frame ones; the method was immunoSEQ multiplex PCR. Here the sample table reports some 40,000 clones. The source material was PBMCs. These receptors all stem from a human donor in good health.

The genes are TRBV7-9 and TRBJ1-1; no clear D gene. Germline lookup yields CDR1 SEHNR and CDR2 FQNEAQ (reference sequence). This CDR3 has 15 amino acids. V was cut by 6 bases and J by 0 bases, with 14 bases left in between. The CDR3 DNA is TGTGCCAGCAGTTTCCAGAGGGTGTTGAACACTGAAGCTTTCTTT. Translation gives CASSFQRVLNTEAFF. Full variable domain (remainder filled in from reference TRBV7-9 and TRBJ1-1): DTGVSQNPRHKITKRGQNVTFRCDPISEHNRLYWYRQTLGQGPEFLTYFQNEAQLEKSRLLSDRFSAERPKGSFSTLEIQRTEQGDSAMYLCASSFQRVLNTEAFFGQGTRLTVV.

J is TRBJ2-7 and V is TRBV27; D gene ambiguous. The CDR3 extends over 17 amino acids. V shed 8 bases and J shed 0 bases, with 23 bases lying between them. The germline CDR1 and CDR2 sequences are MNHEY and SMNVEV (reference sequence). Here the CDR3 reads CASDPHDTTTNSYEQYF. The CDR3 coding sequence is TGTGCCAGCGACCCTCATGATACGACAACAAACTCCTACGAGCAGTACTTC.

CDR3 protein: CASSWSGAYNEQFF. The CDR3 nucleotides are TGTGCCAGCAGTTGGAGCGGGGCCTACAATGAGCAGTTCTTC. The rearrangement links TRBV27 to TRBJ2-1; TRBD2 matches at 7 bases. V lost 4 bases and J lost 2; bases outside the gene matches: 2. This CDR3 region has 14 residues. CDR1 and CDR2 from the germline V gene are MNHEY and SMNVEV (reference sequence).

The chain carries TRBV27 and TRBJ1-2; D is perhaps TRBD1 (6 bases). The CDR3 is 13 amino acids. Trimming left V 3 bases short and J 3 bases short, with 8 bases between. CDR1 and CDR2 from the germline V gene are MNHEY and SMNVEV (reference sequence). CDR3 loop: CASSFAGDYGYTF. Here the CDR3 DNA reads TGTGCCAGCAGTTTTGCAGGGGACTATGGCTACACCTTC.

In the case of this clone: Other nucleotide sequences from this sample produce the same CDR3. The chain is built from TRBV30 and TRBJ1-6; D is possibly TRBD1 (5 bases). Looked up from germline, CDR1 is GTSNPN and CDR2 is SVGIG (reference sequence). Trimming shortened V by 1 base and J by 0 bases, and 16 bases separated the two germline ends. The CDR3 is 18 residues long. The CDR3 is CAWSAYAGTSSYNSPLHF. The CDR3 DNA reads TGTGCCTGGAGTGCCTACGCCGGGACTAGCTCCTATAATTCACCCCTCCACTTT.

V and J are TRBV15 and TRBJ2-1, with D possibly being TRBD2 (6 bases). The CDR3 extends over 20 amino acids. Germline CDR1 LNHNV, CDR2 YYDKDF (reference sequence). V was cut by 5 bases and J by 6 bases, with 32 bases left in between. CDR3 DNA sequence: TGTGCCACCAGCTCCCGGGTTACGGGCCGCATGGGGGGACCGGGCAATGAGCAGTTCTTC. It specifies CATSSRVTGRMGGPGNEQFF. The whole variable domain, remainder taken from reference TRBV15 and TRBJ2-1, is DAMVIQNPRYQVTQFGKPVTLSCSQTLNHNVMYWYQQKSSQAPKLLFHYYDKDFNNEADTPDNFQSRRPNTSFCFLDIRSPGLGDTAMYLCATSSRVTGRMGGPGNEQFFGPGTRLTVL.

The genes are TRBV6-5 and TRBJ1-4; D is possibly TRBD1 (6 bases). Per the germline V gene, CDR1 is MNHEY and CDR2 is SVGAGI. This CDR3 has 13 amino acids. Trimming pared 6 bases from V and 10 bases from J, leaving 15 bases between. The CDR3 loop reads CASSQRTEGKLFF. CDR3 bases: TGTGCCAGCAGCCAAAGGACAGAAGGAAAACTGTTTTTT.

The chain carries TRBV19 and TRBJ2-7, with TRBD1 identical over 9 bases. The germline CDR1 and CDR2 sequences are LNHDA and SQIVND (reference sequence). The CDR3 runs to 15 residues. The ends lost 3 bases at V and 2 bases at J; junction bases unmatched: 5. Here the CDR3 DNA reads TGTGCCAGTAGTATTCAGGACAGGGGAACCTACGAGCAGTACTTC. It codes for CASSIQDRGTYEQYF. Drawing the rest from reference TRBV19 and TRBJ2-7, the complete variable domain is DGGITQSPKYLFRKEGQNVTLSCEQNLNHDAMYWYRQDPGQGLRLIYYSQIVNDFQKGDIAEGYSVSREKKESFPLTVTSAQKNPTAFYLCASSIQDRGTYEQYFGPGTRLTVT.

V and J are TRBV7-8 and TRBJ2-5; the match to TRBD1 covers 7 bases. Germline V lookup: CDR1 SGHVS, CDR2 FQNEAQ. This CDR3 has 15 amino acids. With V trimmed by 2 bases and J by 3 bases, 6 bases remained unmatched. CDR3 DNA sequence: TGTGCCAGCAGCTTATGGACAGGCCTGGAAGAGACCCAGTACTTC. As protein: CASSLWTGLEETQYF.

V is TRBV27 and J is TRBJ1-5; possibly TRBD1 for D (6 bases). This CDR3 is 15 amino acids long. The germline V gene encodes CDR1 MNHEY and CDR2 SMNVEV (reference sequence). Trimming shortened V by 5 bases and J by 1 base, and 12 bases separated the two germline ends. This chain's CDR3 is CASSPDRGSNQPQHF. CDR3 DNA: TGTGCCAGCAGTCCGGACAGAGGGAGCAATCAGCCCCAGCATTTT.